The 9 T cell receptor beta chains below come from one sample, sequenced in a study of long-term antiretroviral therapy in people with HIV (dated by TCRdb to 2021 to 2024). The immunoSEQ hsTCRB v3.0 assay was used at survey level resolution to sequence the TRB variable region. TCRdb limited this immuneACCESS table to in-frame rearrangements with V and J called. A share of clones is missing; checked studies link under half to unresolved V genes, and the rest is unexplained. For this sample there are around 27,000 clones; around nine tenths appear just once. Of the sample, 4.5% to 6% falls within the top ten clones. Sequencing was performed on unsorted PBMCs, taken around 4.5 years after starting antiretroviral therapy. Receptor source: a man aged 30-40 years with HIV.

The rearrangement joins TRBV7-3 to TRBJ2-2; unclear D gene. Trimming stripped 2 bases from V and 3 bases from J, with 4 bases between. The germline V gene has CDR1 SGHTA and CDR2 FQGTGA. This CDR3 is 13 amino acids long. The CDR3 DNA reads as TGTGCCAGCAGCTTAGTGGACACCGGGGAGCTGTTTTTT. Translated, it gives CASSLVDTGELFF.

The CDR3 DNA follows: TGCAGCGTTGATAGCGGAAGCACAGATACGCAGTATTTT. Its translation: CSVDSGSTDTQYF. The V and J genes are TRBV29-1 and TRBJ2-3; D is possibly TRBD2 (6 bases). The CDR3 spans 13 residues. V was trimmed by 3 bases and J by 0 bases, leaving 7 bases between them. Germline V gene data show CDR1 as SQVTM and CDR2 as ANQGSEA.

The chain combines TRBV9 with TRBJ1-1, with a tentative D call TRBD1 (6 bases). V dropped 3 bases and J dropped 3 bases, with 15 bases sitting between them. CDR1 is SGDLS, CDR2 YYNGEE, per germline. This CDR3 is 15 amino acids long. This chain's CDR3 is CASSEAGARHTEAFF. DNA of the CDR3: TGTGCCAGCAGCGAGGCGGGGGCGCGACACACTGAAGCTTTCTTT.

V and J are TRBV27 and TRBJ2-3, with 10 bases fitting TRBD1. V trimming: 10 bases; J trimming: 4 bases; junction bases outside the gene matches: 17. Germline assignment: CDR1 MNHEY and CDR2 SMNVEV (reference sequence). The CDR3 is made up of 17 amino acids. The chain's CDR3 is CATKRYRPGQGSDTQYF. DNA for the CDR3: TGTGCCACCAAACGTTACCGACCGGGACAGGGGTCAGATACGCAGTATTTT.

V gene TRBV9 combines with J gene TRBJ2-2, with 9 bases identical to TRBD1. The V and J ends lost 5 bases and 7 bases, in that order; junction bases with no gene match: 9. The CDR3 covers 15 residues. Per germline, CDR1 SGDLS and CDR2 YYNGEE. This CDR3 is CASREETGGGGELFF. The CDR3 DNA is TGTGCCAGCAGGGAGGAGACAGGGGGAGGCGGGGAGCTGTTTTTT.

Only one count was recorded for this clone. The rearrangement links TRBV6-6 to TRBJ2-7, with a weak D call TRBD1 (6 bases). Germline values: CDR1 MNHNY, CDR2 SVGAGI (reference sequence). V dropped 2 bases and J dropped 3 bases, with 14 bases sitting between them. The length of the CDR3 is 15 residues. The CDR3 here is CASSYTGQLGYEQYF. In DNA, the CDR3 is TGTGCCAGCAGTTACACCGGACAGCTTGGCTACGAGCAGTACTTC.

The chain combines TRBV4-1 with TRBJ2-1; tentatively, D is TRBD2 (5 bases). This CDR3 region has 18 residues. Germline CDR1 is MGHRA and CDR2 is YSYEKL. Trimming stripped 4 bases from V and 7 bases from J, with 26 bases between. In DNA form, the CDR3 reads TGCGCCAGCAGCCTCACGACCCTGGACTGGGCCAGAGGAAATGAGCAGTTCTTC. This sequence encodes CASSLTTLDWARGNEQFF.

This chain uses TRBV27 with TRBJ1-2, with D maybe TRBD1 (5 bases). Germline CDR1 and CDR2: MNHEY and SMNVEV (reference sequence). The ends were cut back, 2 bases at V and 4 bases at J, with 11 bases in the middle. This CDR3 has 14 residues. For the CDR3, the DNA is TGTGCCAGCAGTTTAACAGGTTTCCTCTATGGCTACACCTTC. Encoded protein: CASSLTGFLYGYTF.

The chain links TRBV6-6 to TRBJ1-2; a weak D match, TRBD1 (5 bases). Deletions cut 6 bases from V and 6 bases from J, with 20 bases between. Germline CDR1 is MNHNY and CDR2 is SVGAGI (reference sequence). The CDR3 spans 15 residues. The CDR3 DNA is TGTGCCAGCAGCCCCCTTCTCCAGGGAGGGAATGGCTACACCTTC. Residues: CASSPLLQGGNGYTF.